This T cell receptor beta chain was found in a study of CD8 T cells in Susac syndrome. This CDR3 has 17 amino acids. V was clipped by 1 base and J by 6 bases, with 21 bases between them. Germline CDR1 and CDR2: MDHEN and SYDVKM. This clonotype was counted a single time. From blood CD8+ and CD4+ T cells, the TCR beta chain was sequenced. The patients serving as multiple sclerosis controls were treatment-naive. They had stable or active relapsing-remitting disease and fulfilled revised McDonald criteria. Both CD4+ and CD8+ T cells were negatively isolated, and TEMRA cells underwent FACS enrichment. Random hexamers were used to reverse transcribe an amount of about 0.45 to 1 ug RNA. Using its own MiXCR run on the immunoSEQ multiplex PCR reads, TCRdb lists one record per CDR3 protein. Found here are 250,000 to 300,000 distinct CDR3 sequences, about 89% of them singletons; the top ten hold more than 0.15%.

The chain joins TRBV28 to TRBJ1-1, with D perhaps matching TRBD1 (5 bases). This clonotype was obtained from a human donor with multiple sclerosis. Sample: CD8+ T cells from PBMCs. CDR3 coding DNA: TGTGCCAGCAGTTTATATCCCACCCAGGGAGGGGTGGCTGAAGCTTTCTTT. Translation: CASSLYPTQGGVAEAFF.